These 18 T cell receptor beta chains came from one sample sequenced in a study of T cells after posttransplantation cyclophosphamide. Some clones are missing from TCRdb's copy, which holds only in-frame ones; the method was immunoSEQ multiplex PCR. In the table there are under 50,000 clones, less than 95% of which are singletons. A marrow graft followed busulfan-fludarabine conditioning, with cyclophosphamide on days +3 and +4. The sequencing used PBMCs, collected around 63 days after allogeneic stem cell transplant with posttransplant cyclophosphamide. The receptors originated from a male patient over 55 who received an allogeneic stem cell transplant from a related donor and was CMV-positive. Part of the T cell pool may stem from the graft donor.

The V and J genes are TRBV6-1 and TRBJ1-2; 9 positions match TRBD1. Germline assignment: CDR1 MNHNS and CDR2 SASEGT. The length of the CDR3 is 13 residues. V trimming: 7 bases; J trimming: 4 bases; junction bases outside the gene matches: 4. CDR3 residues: CASNRDRAYGYTF. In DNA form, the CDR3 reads TGTGCCAGCAACCGGGACAGGGCCTATGGCTACACCTTC.

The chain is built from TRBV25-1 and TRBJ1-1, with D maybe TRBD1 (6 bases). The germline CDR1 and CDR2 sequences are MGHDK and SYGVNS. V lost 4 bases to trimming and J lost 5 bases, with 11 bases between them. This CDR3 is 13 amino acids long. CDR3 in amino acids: CASSGQVGTEAFF. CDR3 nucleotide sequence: TGTGCCAGCAGTGGACAGGTTGGGACTGAAGCTTTCTTT. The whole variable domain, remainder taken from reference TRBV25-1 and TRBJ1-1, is EADIYQTPRYLVIGTGKKITLECSQTMGHDKMYWYQQDPGMELHLIHYSYGVNSTEKGDLSSESTVSRIRTEHFPLTLESARPSHTSQYLCASSGQVGTEAFFGQGTRLTVV.

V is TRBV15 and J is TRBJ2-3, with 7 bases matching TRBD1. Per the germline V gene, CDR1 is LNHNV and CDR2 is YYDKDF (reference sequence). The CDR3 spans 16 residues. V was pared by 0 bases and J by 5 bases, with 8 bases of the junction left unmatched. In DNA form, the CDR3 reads TGTGCCACCAGCAGAGAGAGACAGGGCCCTGAAGATACGCAGTATTTT. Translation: CATSRERQGPEDTQYF. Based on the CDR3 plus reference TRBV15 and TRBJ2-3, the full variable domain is DAMVIQNPRYQVTQFGKPVTLSCSQTLNHNVMYWYQQKSSQAPKLLFHYYDKDFNNEADTPDNFQSRRPNTSFCFLDIRSPGLGDTAMYLCATSRERQGPEDTQYFGPGTRLTVL.

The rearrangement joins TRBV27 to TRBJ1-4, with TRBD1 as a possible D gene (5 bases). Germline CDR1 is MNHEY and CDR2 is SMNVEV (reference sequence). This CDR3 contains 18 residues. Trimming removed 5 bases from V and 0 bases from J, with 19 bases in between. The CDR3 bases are TGTGCCAGCAGTCCCCGGGACTGGGGGAGGCCAACTAATGAAAAACTGTTTTTT. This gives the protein CASSPRDWGRPTNEKLFF.

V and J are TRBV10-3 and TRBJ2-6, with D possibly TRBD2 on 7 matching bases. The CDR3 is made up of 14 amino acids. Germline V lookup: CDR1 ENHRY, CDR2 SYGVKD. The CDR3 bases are TGTGCTATGAGGGGGGGCTCTGGGGCCAACGTCCTGACTTTC. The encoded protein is CAMRGGSGANVLTF.

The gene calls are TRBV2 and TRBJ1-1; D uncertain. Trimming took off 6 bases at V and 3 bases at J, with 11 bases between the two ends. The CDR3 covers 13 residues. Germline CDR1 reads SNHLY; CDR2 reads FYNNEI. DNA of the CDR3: TGTGCCAGCAGCCCTCAGGAGGACACTGAAGCTTTCTTT. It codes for CASSPQEDTEAFF.

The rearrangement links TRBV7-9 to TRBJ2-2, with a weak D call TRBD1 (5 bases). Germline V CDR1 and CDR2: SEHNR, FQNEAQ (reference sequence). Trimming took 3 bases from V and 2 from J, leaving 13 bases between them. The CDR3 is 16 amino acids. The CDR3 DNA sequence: TGTGCCAGCAGCTTTCGAAGGGGCTTCAACACCGGGGAGCTGTTTTTT. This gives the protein CASSFRRGFNTGELFF.

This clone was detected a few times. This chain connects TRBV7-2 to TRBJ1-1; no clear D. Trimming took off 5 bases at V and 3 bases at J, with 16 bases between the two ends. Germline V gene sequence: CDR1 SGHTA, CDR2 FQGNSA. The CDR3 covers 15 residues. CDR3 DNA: TGTGCCAGCAGCCTCGCAAATATCGGGTACACTGAAGCTTTCTTT. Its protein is CASSLANIGYTEAFF. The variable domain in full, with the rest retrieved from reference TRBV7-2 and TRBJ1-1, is GAGVSQSPSNKVTEKGKDVELRCDPISGHTALYWYRQSLGQGLEFLIYFQGNSAPDKSGLPSDRFSAERTGGSVSTLTIQRTQQEDSAVYLCASSLANIGYTEAFFGQGTRLTVV.

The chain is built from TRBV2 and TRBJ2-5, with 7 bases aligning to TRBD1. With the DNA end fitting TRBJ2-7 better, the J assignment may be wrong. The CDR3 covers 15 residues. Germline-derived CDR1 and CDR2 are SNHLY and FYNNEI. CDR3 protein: CASSEVGQASYEQYF. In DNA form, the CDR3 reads TGTGCCAGCAGTGAAGTCGGACAGGCCTCCTACGAGCAGTACTTC.

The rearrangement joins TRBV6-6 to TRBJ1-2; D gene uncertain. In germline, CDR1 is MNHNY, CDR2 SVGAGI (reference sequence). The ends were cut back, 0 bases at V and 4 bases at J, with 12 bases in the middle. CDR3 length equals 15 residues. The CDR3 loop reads CASSYSNAKAYGYTF. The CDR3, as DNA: TGTGCCAGCAGTTACTCGAATGCGAAAGCCTATGGCTACACCTTC.

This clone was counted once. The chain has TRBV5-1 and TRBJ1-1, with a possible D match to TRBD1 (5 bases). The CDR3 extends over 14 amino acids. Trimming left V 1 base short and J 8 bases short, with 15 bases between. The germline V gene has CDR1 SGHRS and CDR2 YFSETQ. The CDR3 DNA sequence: TGCGCCAGCAGCTTGTCTCCAGGGTACTGGGAAGCTTTCTTT. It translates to CASSLSPGYWEAFF. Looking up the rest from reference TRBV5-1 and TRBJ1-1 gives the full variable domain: KAGVTQTPRYLIKTRGQQVTLSCSPISGHRSVSWYQQTPGQGLQFLFEYFSETQRNKGNFPGRFSGRQFSNSRSEMNVSTLELGDSALYLCASSLSPGYWEAFFGQGTRLTVV.

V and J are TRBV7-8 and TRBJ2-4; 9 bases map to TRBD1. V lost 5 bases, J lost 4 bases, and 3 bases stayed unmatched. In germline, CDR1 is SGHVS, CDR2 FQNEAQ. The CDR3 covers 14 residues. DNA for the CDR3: TGTGCCAGCAGCCATGGGACAGGGAAAAACATTCAGTACTTC. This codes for CASSHGTGKNIQYF.

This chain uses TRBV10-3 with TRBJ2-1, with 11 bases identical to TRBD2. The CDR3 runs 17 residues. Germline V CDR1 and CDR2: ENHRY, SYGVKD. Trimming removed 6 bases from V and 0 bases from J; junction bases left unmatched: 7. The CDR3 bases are TGTGCCATCAGCCCCACTAGCGGGGGTAGCTCCTACAATGAGCAGTTCTTC. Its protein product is CAISPTSGGSSYNEQFF.

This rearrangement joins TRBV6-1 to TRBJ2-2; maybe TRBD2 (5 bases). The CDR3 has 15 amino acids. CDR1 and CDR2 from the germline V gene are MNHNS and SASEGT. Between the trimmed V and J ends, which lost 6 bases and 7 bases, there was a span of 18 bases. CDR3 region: CASRDLAAGIGELFF. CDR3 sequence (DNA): TGTGCCAGCAGGGACCTCGCCGCGGGCATCGGGGAGCTGTTTTTT.

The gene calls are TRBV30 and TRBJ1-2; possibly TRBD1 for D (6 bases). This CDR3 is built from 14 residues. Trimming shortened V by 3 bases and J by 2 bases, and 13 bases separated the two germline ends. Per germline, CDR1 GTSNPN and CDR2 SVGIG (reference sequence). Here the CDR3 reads CAWRGPGENYGYTF. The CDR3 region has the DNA TGTGCCTGGAGGGGACCAGGGGAGAACTATGGCTACACCTTC. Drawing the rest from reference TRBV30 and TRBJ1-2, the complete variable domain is SQTIHQWPATLVQPVGSPLSLECTVEGTSNPNLYWYRQAAGRGLQLLFYSVGIGQISSEVPQNLSASRPQDRQFILSSKKLLLSDSGFYLCAWRGPGENYGYTFGSGTRLTVV.

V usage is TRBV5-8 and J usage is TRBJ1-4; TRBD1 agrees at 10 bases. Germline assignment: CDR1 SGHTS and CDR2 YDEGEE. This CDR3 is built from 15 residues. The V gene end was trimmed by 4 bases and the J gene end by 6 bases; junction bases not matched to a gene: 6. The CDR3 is CASSLGTGEDEKLFF. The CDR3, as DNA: TGTGCCAGCAGCCTGGGGACAGGGGAAGATGAAAAACTGTTTTTT.

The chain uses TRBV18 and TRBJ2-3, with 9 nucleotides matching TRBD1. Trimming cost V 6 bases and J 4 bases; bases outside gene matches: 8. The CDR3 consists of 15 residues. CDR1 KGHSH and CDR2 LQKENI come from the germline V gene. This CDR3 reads CASSEGTGYADTQYF. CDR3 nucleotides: TGTGCCAGCTCTGAAGGGACAGGGTATGCAGATACGCAGTATTTT. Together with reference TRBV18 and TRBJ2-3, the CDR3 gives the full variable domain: NAGVMQNPRHLVRRRGQEARLRCSPMKGHSHVYWYRQLPEEGLKFMVYLQKENIIDESGMPKERFSAEFPKEGPSILRIQQVVRGDSAAYFCASSEGTGYADTQYFGPGTRLTVL.

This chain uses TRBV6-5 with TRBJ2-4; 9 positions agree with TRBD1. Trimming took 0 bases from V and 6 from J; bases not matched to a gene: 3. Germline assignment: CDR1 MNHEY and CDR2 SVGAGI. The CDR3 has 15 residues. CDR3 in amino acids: CASSYSGQGLNIQYF. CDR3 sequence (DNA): TGTGCCAGCAGTTACTCGGGACAGGGTTTAAACATTCAGTACTTC.